This T cell receptor beta chain comes out of a study of low-dose radiotherapy and immunotherapy resistance in tumors. The CDR3 runs to 18 residues. Unmatched junction bases numbered 3, after V lost 2 bases and J lost 0 bases. Per germline, CDR1 SGHTA and CDR2 FQGTGA. Stated time point: after trial treatment. Noted treatment: LDRT plus nivolumab, ipilimumab, low-dose cyclophosphamide and aspirin (RACIN trial). Alpha and beta chains were covered, as first-strand cDNA relied on TRAV- and TRBV-specific primers. For amplifying TCRs, the PCR ran for approximately 18 cycles with Phusion, which was used together with a constant-region primer and the adapter on the V primers. TCRdb reprocessed the reads via MiXCR and lists one record per CDR3 protein. The sample lists 65,000 to 85,000 distinct CDR3 sequences, over 15% occurring once. This clonotype was picked up many times.

This material consisted of PBMCs, taken after low-dose radiotherapy plus immunotherapy. The chain uses TRBV7-3 and TRBJ2-2; 13 bases match TRBD2. The source is a male donor with prostate cancer. DNA of the CDR3: TGTGCCAGCAGCTTACTAGGACTAGCGGGGGCGAACACCGGGGAGCTGTTTTTT. As protein: CASSLLGLAGANTGELFF.